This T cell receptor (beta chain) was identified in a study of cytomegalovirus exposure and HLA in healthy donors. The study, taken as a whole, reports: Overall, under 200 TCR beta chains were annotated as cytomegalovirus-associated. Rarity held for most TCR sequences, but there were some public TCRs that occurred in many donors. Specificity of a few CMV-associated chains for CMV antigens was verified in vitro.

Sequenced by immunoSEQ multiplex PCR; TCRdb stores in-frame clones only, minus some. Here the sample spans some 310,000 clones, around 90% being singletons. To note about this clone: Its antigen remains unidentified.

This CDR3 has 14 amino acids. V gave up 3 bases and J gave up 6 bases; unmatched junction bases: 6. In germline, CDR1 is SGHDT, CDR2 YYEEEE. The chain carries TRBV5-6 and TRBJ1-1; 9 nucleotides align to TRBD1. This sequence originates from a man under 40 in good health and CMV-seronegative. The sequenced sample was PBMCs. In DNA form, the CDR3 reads TGTGCCAGCAGCTGGGGACAGGGAGACCCTGAAGCTTTCTTT. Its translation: CASSWGQGDPEAFF.